The clone carrying this T cell receptor beta chain was recorded a few times. The antigen remains undetermined. The data derive from a study of CD8 T cells in ankylosing spondylitis. Germline CDR1 and CDR2: MNHEY and SMNVEV (reference sequence). Trimming left V 3 bases short and J 0 bases short, with 12 bases between. The CDR3 loop spans 15 amino acids. Study-level points and caveats: The study identified a TCR beta motif of under ten highly homologous variants that appeared characteristic of ankylosing spondylitis blood. Reports say disease-linked clones showed up significantly more in matched ankylosing spondylitis synovial fluid.

One entry per CDR3 protein results from TCRdb running MiXCR on the 5' RACE reads. This table has 220,000 or so distinct CDR3 sequences, approximately 16% appearing once. Sequenced material: blood, either unsorted or a sorted T cell fraction (not recorded which). V gene TRBV27 combines with J gene TRBJ2-7; no clear D gene. The sequence was obtained from a male donor with ankylosing spondylitis. The CDR3 sequence: CASSLVQPSSYEQYF. CDR3 coding DNA: TGTGCCAGCAGTTTGGTACAGCCGAGCTCCTACGAGCAGTACTTC.